This is a list of T cell receptor beta chains from one sample in a study of blood T cell repertoires in COVID-19. Sequencing used immunoSEQ multiplex PCR; TCRdb keeps in-frame clones, though not all of them. The sample contains roughly 200,000 clones, more than 85% of which appear only once. The sequencing sample was made of peripheral blood. The receptors here all came from a man aged 40-49 years with active or convalescent COVID-19. CDR3s include the opening cysteine and the closing phenylalanine or tryptophan. A D gene is named only where the DNA matches it firmly.

>TRBV10-2|NA|TRBJ1-1
CASSAEMNTEAFF
>TRBV12-3/TRBV12-4|TRBD1|TRBJ1-2
CASRRTGSYGYTF
>TRBV3-1/TRBV3-2|NA|TRBJ2-3
CASSQDGSRTDTQYF
>TRBV27|TRBD1|TRBJ1-2
CASSFVEGATDGYTF
>TRBV6-4|NA|TRBJ1-1
CASSDSEGGMNTEAFF
>TRBV7-9|NA|TRBJ1-1
CASSSTPQNTEAFF
>TRBV7-8|TRBD2|TRBJ2-5
CASSAGLAGGILQETQYF
>TRBV7-8|TRBD1|TRBJ2-2
CASSLVSGRGYTGELFF
>TRBV30|TRBD1|TRBJ2-7
CAWSAGTGFEQYF
>TRBV5-1|TRBD1|TRBJ2-7
CASSPGTAHEQYF
>TRBV27|TRBD2|TRBJ2-7
CASSFGRRGTSSYEQYF
>TRBV6-1|NA|TRBJ1-1
CASSEWDKNTEAFF
>TRBV28|TRBD1|TRBJ1-4
CASRLQGGNEKLFF
>TRBV6-5|NA|TRBJ2-1
CASSLGTKSEQFF
>TRBV10-3|TRBD1|TRBJ2-7
CAISELGTGGSSYEQYF
>TRBV3-1/TRBV3-2|NA|TRBJ1-5
CASSQEAGSNQPQHF
>TRBV5-4|NA|TRBJ2-2
CASSLGGNTGELFF
>TRBV4-1|TRBD1|TRBJ2-7
CASSREGQGAHEQYF
>TRBV4-3|TRBD2|TRBJ2-1
CASSQEVAGYQFF
>TRBV19|NA|TRBJ1-5
CASSIVHRIDQPQHF
>TRBV2|NA|TRBJ2-3
CASSPTLAAGTDTQYF
>TRBV6-5|TRBD1|TRBJ1-4
CASEGQAGEKLFF
>TRBV27|NA|TRBJ2-7
CASRSSSRLLVQYF
>TRBV4-2|TRBD2|TRBJ2-5
CASSHPAGRLAGGTVGETQYF
>TRBV19|NA|TRBJ1-4
CASRLGQSNEKLFF
>TRBV7-3|NA|TRBJ1-1
CASSWDTSVGEAFF
>TRBV5-1|TRBD1|TRBJ2-7
CASSPGDRSSYEQYF
>TRBV5-4|NA|TRBJ2-7
CASSGDSYEQYF
>TRBV4-3|TRBD2|TRBJ2-5
CASSQEVLGGAQETQYF
>TRBV30|NA|TRBJ1-6
CAWSWRGARSPLHF
>TRBV7-9|NA|TRBJ2-7
CASSLIGDLQYF
>TRBV3-1/TRBV3-2|NA|TRBJ1-1
CASSPWTVRVNTEAFF
>TRBV27|NA|TRBJ2-3
CASSLGLGDTQYF
>TRBV2|NA|TRBJ2-3
CASSQLSTDTQYF
>TRBV11-2|NA|TRBJ1-1
CASSSNRVDTEAFF
>TRBV19|NA|TRBJ1-2
CASTRDKVGPSVYGYTF
>TRBV19|TRBD1|TRBJ1-5
CASSRGQGRDQPQHF
>TRBV29-1|NA|TRBJ1-2
CSVGAGYGYTF
>TRBV15|NA|TRBJ2-3
CATSRVQGGTDTQYF
>TRBV28|NA|TRBJ2-2
CASLGLNTGELFF
>TRBV25-1|TRBD1|TRBJ1-6
CASSWDRNNSPLHF